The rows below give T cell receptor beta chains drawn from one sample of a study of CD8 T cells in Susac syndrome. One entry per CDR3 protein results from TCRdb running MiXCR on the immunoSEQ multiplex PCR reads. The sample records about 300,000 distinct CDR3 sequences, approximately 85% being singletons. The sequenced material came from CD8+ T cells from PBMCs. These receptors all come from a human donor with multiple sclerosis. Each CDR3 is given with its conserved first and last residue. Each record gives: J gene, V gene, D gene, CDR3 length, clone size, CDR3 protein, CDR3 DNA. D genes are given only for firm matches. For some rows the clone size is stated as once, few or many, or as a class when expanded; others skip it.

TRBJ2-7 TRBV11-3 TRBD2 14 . CASSPLAGVDEQYF TGTGCCAGCAGCCCACTAGCGGGAGTAGACGAGCAGTACTTC
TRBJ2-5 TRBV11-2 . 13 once CASRPIATETQYF TGTGCCAGCAGACCCATCGCGACAGAGACCCAGTACTTC
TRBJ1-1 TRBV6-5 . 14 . CASSYGGGNTEAFF TGTGCCAGCAGTTATGGCGGGGGGAACACTGAAGCTTTCTTT
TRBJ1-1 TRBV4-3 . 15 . CASSQGRAVNTEAFF TGCGCCAGCAGCCAAGGGAGGGCGGTAAACACTGAAGCTTTCTTT
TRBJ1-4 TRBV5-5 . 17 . CASSLGGQGGTNEKLFF TGTGCCAGCAGCTTGGGTGGTCAGGGAGGGACTAATGAAAAACTGTTTTTT
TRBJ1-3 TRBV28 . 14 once CASSFLVSGNTIYF TGTGCCAGCAGTTTCCTAGTCTCTGGAAACACCATATATTTT
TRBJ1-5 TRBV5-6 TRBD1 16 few CASSLGNRGQNQPQHF TGTGCCAGCAGCTTGGGGAACAGGGGGCAAAATCAGCCCCAGCATTTT
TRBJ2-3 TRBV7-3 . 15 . CASSLNWRGTDTQYF TGTGCCAGCAGCTTAAACTGGCGGGGCACAGATACGCAGTATTTT
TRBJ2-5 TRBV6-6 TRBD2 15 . CATWWAGGPQETQYF TGTGCCACGTGGTGGGCGGGAGGTCCCCAAGAGACCCAGTACTTC
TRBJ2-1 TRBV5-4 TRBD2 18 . CASSWGILLAGGSNEQFF TGTGCCAGCAGCTGGGGCATACTGTTAGCGGGAGGATCCAATGAGCAGTTCTTC
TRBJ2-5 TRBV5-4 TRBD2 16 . CASSYETSGFRQTQYF TGTGCCAGCAGCTACGAGACTAGCGGGTTCCGGCAGACCCAGTACTTC
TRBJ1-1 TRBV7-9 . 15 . CASSLAPQARTEAFF TGTGCCAGCAGCTTGGCGCCACAGGCGAGGACTGAAGCTTTCTTT
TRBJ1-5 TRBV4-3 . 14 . CASSPLAGRQPQHF TGCGCCAGCAGCCCGTTGGCGGGGCGACAGCCCCAGCATTTT
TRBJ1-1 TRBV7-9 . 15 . CASSSEGQINTEAFF TGTGCCAGCAGTTCTGAGGGACAAATTAACACTGAAGCTTTCTTT
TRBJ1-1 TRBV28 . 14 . CASSFPRTITEAFF TGTGCCAGCAGTTTCCCTCGGACAATAACTGAAGCTTTCTTT
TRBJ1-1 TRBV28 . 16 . CASSPDLRGVNTEAFF TGTGCCAGCAGCCCGGACCTCCGGGGGGTGAACACTGAAGCTTTCTTT
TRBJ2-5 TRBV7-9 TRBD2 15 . CASSHGTRTQETQYF TGTGCCAGCAGCCACGGGACTAGGACCCAAGAGACCCAGTACTTC
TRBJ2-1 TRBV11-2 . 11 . CASSLVFEQFF TGTGCCAGCAGCTTGGTATTTGAGCAGTTCTTC
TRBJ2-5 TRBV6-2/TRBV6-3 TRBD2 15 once CASSAPSGRGETQYF TGTGCCAGCAGTGCACCTAGCGGGAGAGGGGAGACCCAGTACTTC
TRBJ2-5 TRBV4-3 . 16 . CASSQGVRAWIETQYF TGCGCCAGCAGCCAAGGGGTTCGTGCGTGGATAGAGACCCAGTACTTC
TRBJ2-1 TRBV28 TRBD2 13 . CASRLSGRAEQFF TGTGCCAGCAGACTTAGCGGGAGAGCTGAGCAGTTCTTC
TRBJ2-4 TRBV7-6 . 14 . CASSLSHLPNIQYF TGTGCCAGCAGCTTATCCCACCTACCGAACATTCAGTACTTC
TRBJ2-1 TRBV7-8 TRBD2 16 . CASSLYWSGMVNEQFF TGTGCCAGCAGCTTATATTGGAGCGGGATGGTAAATGAGCAGTTCTTC
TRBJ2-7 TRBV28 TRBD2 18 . CASSFPFLAGGQTYEQYF TGTGCCAGCAGTTTCCCGTTCCTAGCGGGAGGACAGACCTACGAGCAGTACTTC
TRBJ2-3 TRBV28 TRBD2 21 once CASSRWRDGAPSGFFTDTQYF TGTGCCAGCAGCCGTTGGCGGGACGGAGCTCCTAGCGGATTTTTCACAGATACGCAGTATTTT
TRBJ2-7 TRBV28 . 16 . CASSFKTGAPSYEQYF TGTGCCAGCAGTTTTAAGACCGGGGCCCCCTCTTACGAGCAGTACTTC